The sequence of this T cell receptor (beta chain) was determined in a study of OX40 agonist ivuxolimab in advanced cancers. Study in general: Ivuxolimab is a fully human IgG2 antibody that activates OX40 (CD134). Partial responses were achieved by three patients: one hepatocellular carcinoma, two cutaneous melanoma. Overall study results and limits: Circulating CD4+ and CD8+ T cells showed clonal expansion by week 6 at 0.1 to 3.0 mg/kg.

V lost 6 bases, J lost 6 bases, and 5 bases stayed unmatched. This CDR3 region has 15 residues. CDR1 is MNHNS and CDR2 is SASEGT in the germline V gene. Of note for this clone: Its cognate antigen is unknown.

Sequencing was performed with immunoSEQ multiplex PCR; in TCRdb, only in-frame clones are kept and a portion is missing. The sample contains roughly 99,000 clones, around 93% of which appear only once. The source material was CD4+ or CD8+ T cells sorted from blood, sampled in a trial of the OX40 agonist ivuxolimab. The sequence was obtained from an adult with an advanced solid tumor such as melanoma, head and neck, liver or kidney cancer. The V and J genes are TRBV6-1 and TRBJ2-1, with 13 bases aligning to TRBD2. CDR3 coding DNA: TGTGCCAGCAGCCAAGGACTAGCGGGAGTCAATGAGCAGTTCTTC. Its protein product is CASSQGLAGVNEQFF.